This T cell receptor (beta chain) was found in a study of T cell responses to AZD1222 COVID-19 vaccine. Second doses at about 4 or about 12 weeks were pooled. About this clone: Its antigen remains unknown.

Produced via immunoSEQ multiplex PCR; TCRdb's table is partial and in-frame only. The sample lists under 200,000 clones, around 90% occurring once. Per the germline V gene, CDR1 is WNHNN and CDR2 is SYGVQD (reference sequence). The CDR3 has 15 residues. V trimming: 11 bases; J trimming: 1 base; junction bases outside the gene matches: 11. Findings and limits, study-wide: Recipients of two AZD1222 doses showed rising Spike-specific TCR breadth and depth. Only a handful of AZD1222 recipients were seropositive at baseline. Unmutated variant regions reportedly attract nearly half of all spike-specific TCRs.

The gene calls are TRBV10-1 and TRBJ2-3; 8 bases agree with TRBD2. The sample here was peripheral blood, taken 28 days after the second AZD1222 dose. This TCR derives from an adult who received the AZD1222 COVID-19 vaccine. The CDR3 sequence is CASSGGLGGTDTQYF. The CDR3 DNA reads TGCGCCTCCTCGGGGGGGCTTGGGGGCACAGATACGCAGTATTTT.